The source of this T cell receptor beta chain is a study of blood T cell repertoires in COVID-19. Libraries were prepared by immunoSEQ multiplex PCR; TCRdb keeps only in-frame clonotypes and omits some of them. The sample yields 250,000 to 350,000 clones, approximately 83% seen once. The study drew participants aged about 18 to 95 years from roughly 25 US areas. Recovered Cohort 3 donors showed two negative PCRs, clearance, or symptom resolution. The CDR3 runs to 18 residues. Germline V CDR1 and CDR2: SEHNR, FQNEAQ (reference sequence). After removal of 5 bases from V and 4 bases from J, the junction contained 16 bases not matched to a gene.

The chain has TRBV7-9 and TRBJ2-3; 9 positions match TRBD2. This receptor was taken from a woman under 40 who had recovered from COVID-19. Sequencing was carried out using PBMCs or T cells enriched from blood (not recorded which). In nucleotides, the CDR3 is TGTGCCAGCAGCCGGACCCCCTTCATAGCGGGGGCCCCAGATACGCAGTATTTT. Translation gives CASSRTPFIAGAPDTQYF.